What follows is one TCR beta chain and its context. Its antigen is as yet unknown. Produced via immunoSEQ multiplex PCR; TCRdb's table is partial and in-frame only. The table records approximately 82,000 clones, about 85% of them present only once. This entry comes from a study of OX40 agonist ivuxolimab in advanced cancers. Study background: Ivuxolimab, which is an agonistic anti-OX40 (CD134) antibody, was administered to the patients. Hepatocellular carcinoma, melanoma, renal cell or head and neck cancer was diagnosed in the dose-escalation patients.

Regarding the study as a whole: Researchers report that CD8+ T cells had, on average, more expanded clones than CD4+. Still undetermined is the antigen specificity of the expanded peripheral T cells.

V lost 5 bases to trimming and J lost 13 bases, with 14 bases between them. The germline CDR1 and CDR2 sequences are MNHNS and SASEGT. The length of the CDR3 is 11 residues. The input for sequencing was CD4+ or CD8+ T cells sorted from blood, taken in a trial of the OX40 agonist ivuxolimab. The J gene is TRBJ1-1, the V gene TRBV6-1; D might be TRBD1 (5 bases). This sequence was found in an adult with an advanced solid tumor such as melanoma, head and neck, liver or kidney cancer. The CDR3 nucleotides are TGTGCCAGCAGTCCCGGGGCCAAAGATTTCTTT. This gives the protein CASSPGAKDFF.